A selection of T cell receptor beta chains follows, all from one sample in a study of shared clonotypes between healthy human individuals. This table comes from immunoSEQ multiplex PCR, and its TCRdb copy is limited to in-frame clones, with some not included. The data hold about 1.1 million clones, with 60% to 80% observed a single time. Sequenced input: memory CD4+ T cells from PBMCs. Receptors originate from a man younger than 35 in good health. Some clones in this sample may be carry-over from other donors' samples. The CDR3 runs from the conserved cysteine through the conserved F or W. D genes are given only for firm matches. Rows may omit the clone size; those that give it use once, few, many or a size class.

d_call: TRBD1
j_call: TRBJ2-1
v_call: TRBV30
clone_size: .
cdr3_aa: CAWTTGNYNEQFF
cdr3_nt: TGTGCCTGGACGACAGGGAACTACAATGAGCAGTTCTTC

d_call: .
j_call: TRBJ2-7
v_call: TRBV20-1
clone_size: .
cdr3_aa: CSVRLVNEQYF
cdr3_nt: TGCAGTGTTCGACTAGTGAACGAGCAGTACTTC

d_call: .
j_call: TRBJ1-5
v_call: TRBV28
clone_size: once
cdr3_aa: CASTPGLRKGNQPQHF
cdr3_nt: TGTGCCAGCACCCCAGGGCTAAGAAAGGGCAATCAGCCCCAGCATTTT

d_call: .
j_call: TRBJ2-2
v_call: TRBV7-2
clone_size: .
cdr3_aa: CASRAGGRGLGELFF
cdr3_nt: TGTGCCAGCAGGGCAGGAGGGCGCGGTCTCGGGGAGCTGTTTTTT

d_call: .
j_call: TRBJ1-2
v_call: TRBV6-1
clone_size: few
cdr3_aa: CASLDRTLLGYTF
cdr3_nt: TGTGCCAGTTTGGACAGAACCCTCCTTGGCTACACCTTC

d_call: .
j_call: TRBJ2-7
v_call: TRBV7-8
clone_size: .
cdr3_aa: CASSYERGRGSYEQYF
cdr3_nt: TGTGCCAGCAGCTACGAGAGGGGTAGGGGCTCCTACGAGCAGTACTTC

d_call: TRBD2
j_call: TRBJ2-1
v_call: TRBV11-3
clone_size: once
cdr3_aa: CASSLQASGRGEQFF
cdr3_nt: TGTGCCAGCAGCTTACAGGCTAGCGGGAGAGGTGAGCAGTTCTTC

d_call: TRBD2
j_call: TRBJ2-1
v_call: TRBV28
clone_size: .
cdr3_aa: CASSWRTSGKNEQFF
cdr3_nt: TGTGCCAGCAGTTGGCGGACTAGCGGGAAGAATGAGCAGTTCTTC

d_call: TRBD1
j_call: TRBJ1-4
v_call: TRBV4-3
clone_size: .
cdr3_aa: CASSPRQGMVEKLFF
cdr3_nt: TGCGCCAGCAGCCCCCGACAGGGGATGGTTGAAAAACTGTTTTTT

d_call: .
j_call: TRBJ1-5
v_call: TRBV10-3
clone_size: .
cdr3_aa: CAIRSDNQPQHF
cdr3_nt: TGTGCCATCAGGAGCGACAATCAGCCCCAGCATTTT

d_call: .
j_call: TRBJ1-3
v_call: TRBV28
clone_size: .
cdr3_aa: CASSSHSGPKGNTIYF
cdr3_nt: TGTGCCAGCAGTTCCCATTCGGGGCCAAAAGGAAACACCATATATTTT

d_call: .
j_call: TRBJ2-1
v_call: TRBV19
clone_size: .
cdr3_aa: CATLGRGRYNEQFF
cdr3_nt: TGTGCCACGCTTGGGAGGGGGAGGTACAATGAGCAGTTCTTC

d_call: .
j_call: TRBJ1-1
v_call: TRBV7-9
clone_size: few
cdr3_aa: CASSLRSGFRESSTEAFF
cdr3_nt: TGTGCCAGCAGCTTACGTTCAGGTTTTAGAGAGAGTTCCACTGAAGCTTTCTTT

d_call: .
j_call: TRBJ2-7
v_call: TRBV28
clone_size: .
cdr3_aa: CASSPEFYEQYF
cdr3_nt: TGTGCCAGCAGTCCCGAATTCTACGAGCAGTACTTC

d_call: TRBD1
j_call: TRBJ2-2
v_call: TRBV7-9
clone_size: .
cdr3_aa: CASSFTAGGDTGELFF
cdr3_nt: TGTGCCAGCAGCTTTACAGCAGGGGGTGACACCGGGGAGCTGTTTTTT

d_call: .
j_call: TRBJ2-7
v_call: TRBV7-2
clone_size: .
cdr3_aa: CASSFPGSYEQYF
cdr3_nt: TGTGCCAGCAGCTTTCCGGGGAGTTACGAGCAGTACTTC

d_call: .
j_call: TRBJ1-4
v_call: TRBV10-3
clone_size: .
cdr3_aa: CAISETASHEKLFF
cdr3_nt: TGTGCCATCAGTGAAACAGCTTCTCATGAAAAACTGTTTTTT

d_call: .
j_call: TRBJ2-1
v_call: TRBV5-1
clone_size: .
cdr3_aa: CASKPDGLNEQFF
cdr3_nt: TGCGCCAGCAAACCCGACGGCCTCAATGAGCAGTTCTTC

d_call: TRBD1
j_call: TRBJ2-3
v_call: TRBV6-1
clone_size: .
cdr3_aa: CASSPQTGNTDTQYF
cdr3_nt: TGTGCCAGCAGTCCCCAGACAGGGAACACAGATACGCAGTATTTT

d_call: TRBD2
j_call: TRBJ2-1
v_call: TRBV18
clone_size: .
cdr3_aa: CASSLRSGPYNEQFF
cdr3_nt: TGTGCCAGCTCACTTCGTAGCGGGCCCTACAATGAGCAGTTCTTC